The entry that follows covers one TCR beta chain sequence. The antigen this receptor binds is unknown. The record has no base qualities; no much larger clone is one base away. The sample originates from a study of T cell repertoires in cytomegalovirus infection (dated by TCRdb to between 2018 and 2021). With regard to the full study: Recently identified HLA-C-restricted CMV epitopes, whose presentation resists viral immunomodulation, were targeted by peptide stimulations together with well-studied HLA-B-restricted epitopes. Donor HLA type was relevant to the analysis, as public TCR beta signatures indicated carriage of CMV infection together with the matching HLA type. The paper's findings and limits, for the study overall: In the ex vivo response, HLA-C-restricted CMV-specific TCR beta clonotypes were dominant, and in two of eight donors the single most frequent clonotype came from this HLA-C-restricted group. Cumulative frequency of public TCR beta family members discriminated carriers of CMV infection plus the relevant HLA type in this cohort and an independent approximately 370-donor cohort.

Sequencing used an Illumina HiSeq 1500. TCRdb itself trimmed the public reads at Q25 with fastp, ran MiXCR and retained productive beta chains. Rows are combined by CDR3 protein, so each entry shows the most common genes and DNA. The sample records 250,000 to 300,000 distinct CDR3 sequences, about 20% of which are singletons. Together, the top ten hold about 20% of the sample. Taken with the paper, the label for treatment or condition translates to: in vitro stimulation with specific CMV peptide epitopes to enrich CMV-specific T cells. The clonotype comes from a human donor in good health (CMV status not recorded). Some clones in this sample may be carry-over from other donors' samples. The specimen was cultured PBMCs, collected from culture after CMV antigen stimulation.

CDR3 protein: CASSLGEGPHEQYF. The DNA reads as follows: TGTGCCAGCAGCTTAGGCGAGGGGCCCCACGAGCAGTACTTC. The chain links TRBV7-9 with TRBJ2-7; the D gene assignment is perhaps TRBD1 or TRBD2, with each matching 5 bases. For CDR1 and CDR2, the germline V gene (reference sequence) lists SEHNR and FQNEAQ. From cysteine to phenylalanine, the CDR3 is 14 amino acids long. Just CDR3 DNA is preserved here, 42 bases in frame from base 1. V is clipped by 1 base and J by 5 bases, and the sequence between their germline boundaries is 12 bases long.